Following are 4 T cell receptor beta chains from one sample sequenced in a study of blood T cell repertoires in COVID-19. Only in-frame clones appear in the TCRdb table, and some are missing; sequencing was by immunoSEQ multiplex PCR. Among 450,000 to 600,000 clones listed, approximately 90% were seen once. Sequences were obtained from PBMCs or T cells enriched from blood (not recorded which). The origin of the receptors is a young woman who had recovered from COVID-19.

This rearrangement joins TRBV12-3 or TRBV12-4 to TRBJ2-7, with D maybe TRBD2 (5 bases). The germline V and J ends were trimmed by 2 bases and 7 bases, with 9 bases remaining between them. The CDR3 runs to 12 residues. The CDR3 sequence: CASSLRGEEQYF. CDR3 DNA: TGTGCCAGCAGTTTACGGGGAGAAGAGCAGTACTTC.

The CDR3 here is CASSLTDQGFNEQFF. DNA of the CDR3: TGTGCCAGCAGTTTGACCGACCAGGGATTCAATGAGCAGTTCTTC. The rearrangement joins TRBV6-5 to TRBJ2-1, with D perhaps matching TRBD1 (5 bases). The CDR3 runs to 15 residues. Per the germline V gene, CDR1 is MNHEY and CDR2 is SVGAGI. V was cut by 4 bases and J by 6 bases, with 16 bases left in between.

The chain couples TRBV5-1 to TRBJ1-1, with D possibly matching TRBD1 (5 bases). The length of the CDR3 is 15 residues. CDR1 SGHRS and CDR2 YFSETQ come from the germline V gene. Trimming pared 0 bases from V and 8 bases from J, leaving 17 bases between. The CDR3 is CASSLVGQGKIEAFF. CDR3 coding DNA: TGCGCCAGCAGCTTGGTGGGGCAGGGTAAGATAGAAGCTTTCTTT.

This clone was found a few times. V is TRBV28 and J is TRBJ2-1; D might be TRBD2 (5 bases). V lost 4 bases and J 9 bases, leaving 22 bases between the germline ends. This CDR3 has 16 amino acids. Germline lookup yields CDR1 MDHEN and CDR2 SYDVKM. The CDR3 reads CASSSLDQSDYGEQFF. The CDR3 DNA reads as TGTGCCAGCAGTTCCCTCGACCAATCAGACTACGGTGAGCAGTTCTTC.